The 8 T cell receptor beta chains below were found in one sample sequenced in a study of control samples from healthy donors and cancer patients. Data came from immunoSEQ multiplex PCR; TCRdb stores just in-frame clones and leaves some out. The sample table sets out 150,000 to 200,000 clones. The source material was blood. The receptors derive from a woman aged 30 to 39 in good health.

The chain is built from TRBV28 and TRBJ2-7; tentatively, D is TRBD1 (6 bases). Germline CDR1 reads MDHEN; CDR2 reads SYDVKM. Trimming removed 6 bases from V and 2 bases from J, with 14 bases in between. The CDR3 loop spans 14 amino acids. The CDR3 DNA reads TGTGCCAGCAGCTCAGGACAGATTCCCTACGAGCAGTACTTC. It translates to CASSSGQIPYEQYF.

The chain couples TRBV29-1 to TRBJ2-3; D perhaps matches TRBD1 (5 bases). CDR1 is SQVTM and CDR2 is ANQGSEA in the germline V gene. The V gene lost 6 bases and the J gene lost 3 bases, with 10 bases spanning the gap. The CDR3 is 12 residues long. CDR3 coding DNA: TGCAGCGTGTTGACAGATACAGATACGCAGTATTTT. Protein sequence: CSVLTDTDTQYF.

Here the CDR3 reads CAAPADETQYF. In DNA, the CDR3 is TGTGCCGCCCCTGCGGACGAGACCCAGTACTTC. The J gene is TRBJ2-5, the V gene TRBV10-3, with no clear D. Trimming removed 11 bases at V and 5 bases at J, with 12 bases between. The germline CDR1 and CDR2 sequences are ENHRY and SYGVKD. The CDR3 length is 11 residues.

DNA for the CDR3: TGTGCCAGCAGTTACTCTGGGCGGGGGAACAATGAGCAGTTCTTC. Amino acids: CASSYSGRGNNEQFF. The chain recombines TRBV6-2 or TRBV6-3 with TRBJ2-1, with 7 bases matching TRBD2. V was clipped by 0 bases and J by 5 bases; unmatched bases: 4. The CDR3 totals 15 residues. CDR1 is MNHEY, CDR2 SVGEGT, per germline.

V is TRBV19 and J is TRBJ2-2; D not certain. Trimming stripped 7 bases from V and 6 bases from J, with 24 bases between. The germline CDR1 and CDR2 sequences are LNHDA and SQIVND (reference sequence). The CDR3 sequence is 17 residues long. CDR3 residues: CASKDVGSLRSPGELFF. CDR3 bases: TGTGCCAGTAAGGATGTAGGATCTCTTCGGTCTCCCGGGGAGCTGTTTTTT. The full variable domain, completed using reference TRBV19 and TRBJ2-2, is DGGITQSPKYLFRKEGQNVTLSCEQNLNHDAMYWYRQDPGQGLRLIYYSQIVNDFQKGDIAEGYSVSREKKESFPLTVTSAQKNPTAFYLCASKDVGSLRSPGELFFGEGSRLTVL.

V gene TRBV11-2 combines with J gene TRBJ1-2; D is perhaps TRBD1 (5 bases). V was pared by 6 bases and J by 0 bases, with 14 bases between. Germline CDR1 SGHAT, CDR2 FQNNGV. There are 15 residues in the CDR3. CDR3 sequence reads: CASRPGGSANYGYTF. Written as DNA, the CDR3 is TGTGCCAGCAGACCGGGGGGGTCAGCTAACTATGGCTACACCTTC.

The gene calls are TRBV3-1 (or the pseudogene TRBV3-2) and TRBJ2-2; a possible D gene is TRBD2 (6 bases). The V end lost 1 base, the J end lost 6 bases, and 6 bases lay between the germline ends. Germline V CDR1 and CDR2: LGHDT, YNNKEL (reference sequence). The CDR3 is 13 amino acids. CDR3 region: CASSQAGAGELFF. Written as DNA, the CDR3 is TGTGCCAGCAGCCAAGCGGGGGCCGGGGAGCTGTTTTTT.

A note on this clone: This sample also contains other DNA sequences that code for the same CDR3. The rearrangement uses TRBV5-1 and TRBJ2-1; 8 bases are shared with TRBD2. The trim removed 3 bases at V and 4 bases at J, leaving 3 bases unmatched. The germline CDR1 and CDR2 sequences are SGHRS and YFSETQ. The CDR3 consists of 14 residues. The CDR3 DNA is TGCGCCAGCAGCTCGAGCGGGGGATACAATGAGCAGTTCTTC. It encodes CASSSSGGYNEQFF. The variable domain in full, completed from reference TRBV5-1 and TRBJ2-1, reads KAGVTQTPRYLIKTRGQQVTLSCSPISGHRSVSWYQQTPGQGLQFLFEYFSETQRNKGNFPGRFSGRQFSNSRSEMNVSTLELGDSALYLCASSSSGGYNEQFFGPGTRLTVL.